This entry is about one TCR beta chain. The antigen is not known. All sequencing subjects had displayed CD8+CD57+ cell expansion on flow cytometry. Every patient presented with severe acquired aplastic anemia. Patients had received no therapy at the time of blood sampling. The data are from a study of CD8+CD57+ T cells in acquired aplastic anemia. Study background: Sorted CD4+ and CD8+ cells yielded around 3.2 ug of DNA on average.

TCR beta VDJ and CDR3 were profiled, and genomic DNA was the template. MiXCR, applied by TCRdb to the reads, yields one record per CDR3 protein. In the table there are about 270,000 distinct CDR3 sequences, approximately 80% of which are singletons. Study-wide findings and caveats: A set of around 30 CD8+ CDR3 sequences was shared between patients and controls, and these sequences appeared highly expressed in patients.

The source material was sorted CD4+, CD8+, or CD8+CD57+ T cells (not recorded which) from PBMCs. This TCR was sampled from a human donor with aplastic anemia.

This chain's CDR3 is CASKRTGASLDTQYF. Here the CDR3 DNA reads TGTGCCAGTAAGAGGACAGGGGCCAGTCTGGATACGCAGTATTTT. J is TRBJ2-3 and V is TRBV19, with 9 positions matching TRBD1. CDR3 length equals 15 residues. V trimming: 7 bases; J trimming: 6 bases; junction bases outside the gene matches: 11. Germline CDR1 and CDR2: LNHDA and SQIVND (reference sequence).